These 3 T cell receptor beta chains share one sample of origin, sequenced in a study of blood T cells in healthy people across ages. Using a J-beta primer mix together with a sample-barcoded 5' primer, a second PCR was run for roughly 6 to 12 cycles. MiXCR, run by TCRdb on the 5' RACE reads, gives a single entry per CDR3 protein. The table shows fewer than 800,000 distinct CDR3 sequences, with more than 40% occurring only once. The sample comprised blood. The receptors were sampled from a woman aged 55-70 years in good health.

This clonotype was seen only a few times. The J gene is TRBJ2-3, the V gene TRBV7-8; TRBD2 matches at 16 bases. V lost 5 bases, J lost 4 bases, and 3 bases stayed unmatched. Germline V gives CDR1 SGHVS, CDR2 FQNEAQ. This CDR3 comprises 16 residues. This CDR3 reads CASSTGTSGRADTQYF. Written as DNA, the CDR3 is TGTGCCAGCAGCACCGGGACTAGCGGGAGGGCAGATACGCAGTATTTT.

The chain recombines TRBV5-6 with TRBJ1-6; D possibly corresponds to TRBD1 (6 bases). Germline V lookup: CDR1 SGHDT, CDR2 YYEEEE. The ends were cut back, 4 bases at V and 4 bases at J, with 12 bases in the middle. The CDR3 length is 15 residues. The CDR3 is CASSRQGQYNSPLHF. CDR3 nucleotides: TGTGCCAGCAGCAGACAAGGACAGTATAATTCACCCCTCCACTTT. Full variable domain (missing parts from reference TRBV5-6 and TRBJ1-6): DAGVTQSPTHLIKTRGQQVTLRCSPKSGHDTVSWYQQALGQGPQFIFQYYEEEERQRGNFPDRFSGHQFPNYSSELNVNALLLGDSALYLCASSRQGQYNSPLHFGNGTRLTVT.

V and J are TRBV5-1 and TRBJ2-1; possibly TRBD2 for D (5 bases). V lost 4 bases to trimming and J lost 0 bases, with 17 bases between them. This CDR3 region has 17 residues. CDR1 and CDR2 (germline): SGHRS, YFSETQ. The chain's CDR3 is CASSPFGVTDSYNEQFF. The CDR3 DNA is TGCGCCAGCAGCCCCTTCGGGGTGACGGACTCCTACAATGAGCAGTTCTTC.